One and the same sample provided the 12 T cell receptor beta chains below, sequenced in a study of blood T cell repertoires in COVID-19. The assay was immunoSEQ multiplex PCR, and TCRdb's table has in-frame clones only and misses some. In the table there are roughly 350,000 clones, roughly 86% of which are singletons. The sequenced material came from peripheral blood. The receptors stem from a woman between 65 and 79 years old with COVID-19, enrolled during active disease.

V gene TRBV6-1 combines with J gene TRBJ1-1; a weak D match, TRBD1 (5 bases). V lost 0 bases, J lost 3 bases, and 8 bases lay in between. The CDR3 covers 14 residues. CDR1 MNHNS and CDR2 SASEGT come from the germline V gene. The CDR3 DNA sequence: TGTGCCAGCAGTGAAGCTTGGGGGGACACTGAAGCTTTCTTT. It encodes CASSEAWGDTEAFF.

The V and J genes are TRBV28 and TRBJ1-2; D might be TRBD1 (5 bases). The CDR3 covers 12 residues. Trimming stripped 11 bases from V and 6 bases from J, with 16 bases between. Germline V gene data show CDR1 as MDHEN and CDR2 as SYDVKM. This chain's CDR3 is CAAARGRDGYTF. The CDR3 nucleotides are TGTGCCGCTGCGCGGGGCAGGGATGGCTACACCTTC.

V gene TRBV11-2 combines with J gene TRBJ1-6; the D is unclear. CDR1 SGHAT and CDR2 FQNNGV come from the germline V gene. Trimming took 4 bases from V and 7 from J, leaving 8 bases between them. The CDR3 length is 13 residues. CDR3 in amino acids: CASSSGRNSPLHF. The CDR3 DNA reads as TGTGCCAGCAGCTCCGGCAGGAATTCACCCCTCCACTTT.

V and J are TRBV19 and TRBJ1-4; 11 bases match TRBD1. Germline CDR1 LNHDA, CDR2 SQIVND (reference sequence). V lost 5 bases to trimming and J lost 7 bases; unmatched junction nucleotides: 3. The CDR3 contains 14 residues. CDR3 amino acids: CASSRTGGLEKLFF. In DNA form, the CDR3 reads TGTGCCAGTAGTCGGACAGGGGGCCTTGAAAAACTGTTTTTT.

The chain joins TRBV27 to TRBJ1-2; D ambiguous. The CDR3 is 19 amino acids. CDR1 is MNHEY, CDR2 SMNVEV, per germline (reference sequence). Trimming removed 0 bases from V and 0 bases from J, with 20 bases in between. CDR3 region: CASSLSRAGRPAPNYGYTF. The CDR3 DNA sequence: TGTGCCAGCAGTTTATCGAGGGCAGGTAGACCGGCCCCTAACTATGGCTACACCTTC.

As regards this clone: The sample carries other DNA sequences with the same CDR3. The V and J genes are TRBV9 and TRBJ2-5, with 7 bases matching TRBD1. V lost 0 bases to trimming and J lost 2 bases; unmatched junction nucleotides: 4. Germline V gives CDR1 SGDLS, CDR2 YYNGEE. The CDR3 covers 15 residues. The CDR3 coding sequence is TGTGCCAGCAGCGTAGGGACAGGCGATCAAGAGACCCAGTACTTC. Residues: CASSVGTGDQETQYF.

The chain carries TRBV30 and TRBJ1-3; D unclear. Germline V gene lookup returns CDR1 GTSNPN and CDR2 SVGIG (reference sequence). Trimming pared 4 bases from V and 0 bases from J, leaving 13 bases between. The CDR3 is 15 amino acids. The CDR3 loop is CAWNPLRGSGNTIYF. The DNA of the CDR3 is TGTGCCTGGAATCCCCTGCGGGGCTCTGGAAACACCATATATTTT.

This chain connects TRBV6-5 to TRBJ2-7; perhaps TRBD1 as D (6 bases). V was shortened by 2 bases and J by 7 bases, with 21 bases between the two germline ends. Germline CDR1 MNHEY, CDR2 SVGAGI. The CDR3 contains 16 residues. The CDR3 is CASSYQVGTPLGEQYF. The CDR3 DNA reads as TGTGCCAGCAGTTACCAGGTCGGGACACCGCTTGGGGAGCAGTACTTC.

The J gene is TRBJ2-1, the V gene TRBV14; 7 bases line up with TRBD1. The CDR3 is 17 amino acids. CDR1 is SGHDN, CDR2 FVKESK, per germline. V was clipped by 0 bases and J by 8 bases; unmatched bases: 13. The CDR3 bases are TGTGCCAGCAGCCAAGATACCGGGACAGTGTATTCCCATGAGCAGTTCTTC. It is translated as CASSQDTGTVYSHEQFF.

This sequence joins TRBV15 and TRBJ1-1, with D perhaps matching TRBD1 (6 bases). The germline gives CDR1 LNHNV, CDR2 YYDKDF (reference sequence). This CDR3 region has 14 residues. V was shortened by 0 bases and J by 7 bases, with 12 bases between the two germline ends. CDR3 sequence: CATSRDRGGSEAFF. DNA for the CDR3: TGTGCCACCAGCAGAGATAGGGGGGGCAGTGAAGCTTTCTTT.

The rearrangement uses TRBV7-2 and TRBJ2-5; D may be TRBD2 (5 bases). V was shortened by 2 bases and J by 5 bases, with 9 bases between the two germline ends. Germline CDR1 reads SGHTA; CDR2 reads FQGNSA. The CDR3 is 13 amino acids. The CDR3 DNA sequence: TGTGCCAGCAGCTTATCTCAGCGGGAGACCCAGTACTTC. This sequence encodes CASSLSQRETQYF. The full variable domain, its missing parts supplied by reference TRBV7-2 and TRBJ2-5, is GAGVSQSPSNKVTEKGKDVELRCDPISGHTALYWYRQSLGQGLEFLIYFQGNSAPDKSGLPSDRFSAERTGGSVSTLTIQRTQQEDSAVYLCASSLSQRETQYFGPGTRLLVL.

The CDR3 reads CASSKRGKETQYF. DNA for the CDR3: TGTGCCAGTAGTAAACGGGGGAAGGAGACCCAGTACTTC. This chain connects TRBV19 to TRBJ2-5; D is possibly TRBD2 (6 bases). Trimming cost V 4 bases and J 5 bases, with 11 bases left between them. Germline values: CDR1 LNHDA, CDR2 SQIVND (reference sequence). This CDR3 contains 13 residues.